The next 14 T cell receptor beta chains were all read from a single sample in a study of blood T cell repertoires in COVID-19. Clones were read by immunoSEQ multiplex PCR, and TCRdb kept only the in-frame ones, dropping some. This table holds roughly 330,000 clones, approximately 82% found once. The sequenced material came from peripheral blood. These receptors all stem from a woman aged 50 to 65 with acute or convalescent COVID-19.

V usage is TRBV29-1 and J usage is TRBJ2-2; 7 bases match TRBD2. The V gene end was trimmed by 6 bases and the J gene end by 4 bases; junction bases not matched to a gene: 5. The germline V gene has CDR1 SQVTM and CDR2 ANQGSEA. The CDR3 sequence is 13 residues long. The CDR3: CSVAGGFTGELFF. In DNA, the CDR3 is TGCAGCGTAGCCGGGGGGTTCACCGGGGAGCTGTTTTTT.

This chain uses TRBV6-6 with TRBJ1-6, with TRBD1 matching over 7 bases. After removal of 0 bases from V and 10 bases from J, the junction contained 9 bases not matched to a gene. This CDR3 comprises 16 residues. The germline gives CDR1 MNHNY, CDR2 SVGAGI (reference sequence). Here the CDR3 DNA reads TGTGCCAGCAGTTACTCGACGGCAGGGGGTGACTCACCCCTCCACTTT. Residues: CASSYSTAGGDSPLHF.

The CDR3 here is CASSVGGLGSEQYF. The CDR3 coding sequence is TGTGCCAGCAGCGTAGGCGGACTAGGTAGCGAGCAGTACTTC. The chain employs TRBV9 and TRBJ2-7; 7 nucleotides line up with TRBD2. CDR1 and CDR2 from the germline V gene are SGDLS and YYNGEE. The CDR3 length is 14 residues. V shed 0 bases, J shed 6 bases, and the junction held 6 bases outside the gene matches.

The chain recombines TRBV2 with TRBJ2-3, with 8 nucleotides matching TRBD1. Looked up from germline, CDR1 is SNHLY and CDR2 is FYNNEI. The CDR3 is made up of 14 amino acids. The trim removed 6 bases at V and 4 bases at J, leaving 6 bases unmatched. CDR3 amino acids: CASRRGQGPDTQYF. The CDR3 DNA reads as TGTGCCAGCAGAAGAGGACAGGGACCAGATACGCAGTATTTT.

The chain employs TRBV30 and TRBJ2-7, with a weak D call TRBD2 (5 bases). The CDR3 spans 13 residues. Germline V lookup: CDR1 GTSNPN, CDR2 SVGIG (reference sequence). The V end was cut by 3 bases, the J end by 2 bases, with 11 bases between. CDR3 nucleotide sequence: TGTGCCTGGAGCGCCTCGGGGACCTACGAGCAGTACGTC. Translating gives CAWSASGTYEQYV.

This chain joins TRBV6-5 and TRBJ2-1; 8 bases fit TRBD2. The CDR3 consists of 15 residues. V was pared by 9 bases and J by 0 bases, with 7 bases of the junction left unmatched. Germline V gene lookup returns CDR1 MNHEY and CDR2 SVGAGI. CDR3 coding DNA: TGTGCCAGGACCAGCGGGAGCCCCTCCTACAATGAGCAGTTCTTC. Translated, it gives CARTSGSPSYNEQFF.

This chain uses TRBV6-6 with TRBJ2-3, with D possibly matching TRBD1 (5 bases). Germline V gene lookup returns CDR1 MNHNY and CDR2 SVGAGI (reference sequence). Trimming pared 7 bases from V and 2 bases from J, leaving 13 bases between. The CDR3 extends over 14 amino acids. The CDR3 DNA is TGTGCCAGCATCCCGACCAGGGCCACAGATACGCAGTATTTT. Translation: CASIPTRATDTQYF.

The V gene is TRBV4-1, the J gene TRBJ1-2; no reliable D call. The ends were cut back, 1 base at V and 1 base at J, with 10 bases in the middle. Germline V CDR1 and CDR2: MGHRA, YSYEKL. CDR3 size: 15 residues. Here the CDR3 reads CASSQVAVNNYGYTF. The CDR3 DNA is TGCGCCAGCAGCCAAGTAGCGGTGAATAACTATGGCTACACCTTC.

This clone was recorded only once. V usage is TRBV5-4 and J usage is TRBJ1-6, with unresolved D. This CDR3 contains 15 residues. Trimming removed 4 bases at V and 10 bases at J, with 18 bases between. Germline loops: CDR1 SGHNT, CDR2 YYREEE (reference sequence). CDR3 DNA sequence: TGTGCCAGCAGCCCGGGTTTTGCCCGCGGGTCACCCCTCCACTTT. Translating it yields CASSPGFARGSPLHF.

The CDR3 DNA is TGTGCCAGTAGGATTCTCTCCCGGGAGACCCAGTACTTC. As protein: CASRILSRETQYF. The chain joins TRBV19 to TRBJ2-5; D ambiguous. Germline CDR1 is LNHDA and CDR2 is SQIVND (reference sequence). V lost 6 bases and J 5 bases, leaving 13 bases between the germline ends. The length of the CDR3 is 13 residues.

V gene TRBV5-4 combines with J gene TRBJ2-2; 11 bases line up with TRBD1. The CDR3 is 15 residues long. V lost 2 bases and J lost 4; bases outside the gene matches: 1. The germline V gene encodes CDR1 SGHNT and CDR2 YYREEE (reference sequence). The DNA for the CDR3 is TGTGCCAGCAGCTTCGGGACAGGGGGCACCGGGGAGCTGTTTTTT. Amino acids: CASSFGTGGTGELFF.

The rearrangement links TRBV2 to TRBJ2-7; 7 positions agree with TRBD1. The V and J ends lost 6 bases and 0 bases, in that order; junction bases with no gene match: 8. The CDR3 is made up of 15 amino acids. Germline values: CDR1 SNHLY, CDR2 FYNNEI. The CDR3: CASRPNRDSSYEQYF. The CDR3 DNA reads TGTGCCAGCAGACCAAACAGGGACAGCTCCTACGAGCAGTACTTC.

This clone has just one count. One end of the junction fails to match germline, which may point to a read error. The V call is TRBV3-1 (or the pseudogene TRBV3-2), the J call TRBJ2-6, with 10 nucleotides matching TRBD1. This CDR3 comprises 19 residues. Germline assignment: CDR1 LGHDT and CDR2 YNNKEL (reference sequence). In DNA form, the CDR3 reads TGTGCCACCAGCCAAGGGGGACAGGGGAGGCTTTTGGGGGCCAACGTCCTGACTTTC. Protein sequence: CATSQGGQGRLLGANVLTF.

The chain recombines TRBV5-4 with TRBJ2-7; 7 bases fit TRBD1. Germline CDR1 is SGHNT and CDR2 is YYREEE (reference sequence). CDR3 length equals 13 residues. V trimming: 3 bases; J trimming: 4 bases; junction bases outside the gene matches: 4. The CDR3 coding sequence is TGTGCCAGCAGCTACAGGGGACAATACGAGCAGTACGTC. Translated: CASSYRGQYEQYV.